The clone carrying this T cell receptor (beta chain) was observed many times. This CDR3 is 15 amino acids long. Trimming cost V 0 bases and J 5 bases, with 15 bases left between them. Germline V CDR1 and CDR2: SGHNT, YYREEE (reference sequence). The data are from a study of T cells in Graves' hyperthyroidism and ophthalmopathy. Researchers amplified the TCR beta CDR3 regions from RNA transcripts. Carried out on the TCR CDR3, a first-round RT-PCR used the HTBI primer set. TCRdb fed the multiplex PCR reads into MiXCR, producing one record per CDR3 protein. The repertoire has about 210,000 distinct CDR3 sequences, approximately 17% of them found once; the top ten carry 50%.

The chain recombines TRBV5-4 with TRBJ2-7, with D possibly TRBD1 on 7 matching bases. The origin of this receptor is a man aged 50 or older with Graves' hyperthyroidism. The sequenced material came from blood. CDR3 nucleotides: TGTGCCAGCAGCTTGGCCGAGCAGGGGGGACACGAGCAGTACTTC. It yields the protein CASSLAEQGGHEQYF.